This T cell receptor (beta chain) is drawn from a study of breast tumors, draining lymph nodes, adjacent tissues. Study-wide points: Luminal-like breast cancer showed significantly higher tumor–nontumor repertoire similarity than basal-like. That most tumor T cells come from lymph nodes remained unproven.

Trimming cost V 5 bases and J 5 bases; bases outside gene matches: 10. The CDR3 consists of 15 residues. Germline V lookup: CDR1 DFQATT, CDR2 SNEGSKA (reference sequence). Using its own MiXCR run on the multiplex PCR reads, TCRdb lists one record per CDR3 protein. The table has tens of thousands of distinct CDR3 sequences, roughly 39% seen once. This clonotype was detected many times. Its antigen is currently unknown. This TCR came from a female donor with breast cancer. Some clones in this sample may be carry-over from other donors' samples. The sequencing sample was made of breast tumor tissue. The chain joins TRBV20-1 to TRBJ2-1, with 9 bases lining up with TRBD1. The CDR3 DNA is TGCAGTGCTTTAAACCGGGACAGGGCACACAATGAGCAGTTCTTC. It translates to CSALNRDRAHNEQFF.